What follows are 11 T cell receptor beta chains derived from one specimen sequenced in a study of glioma-infiltrating T cells. Amplification of TCR alpha and beta CDR3 regions from RNA used iRepertoire nested multiplex PCR. Via MiXCR, TCRdb re-called the multiplex PCR reads, giving one row per CDR3 protein. The sample records approximately 110,000 distinct CDR3 sequences, 23% being singletons. The sequenced sample was glioma tissue, nonneoplastic brain tissue, or PBMCs (not recorded which). Receptors originate from a human donor with low-grade glioma or glioblastoma, undergoing nonglioma brain surgery, or in good health (not recorded which).

There are many counts of this clonotype. This sequence joins TRBV20-1 and TRBJ2-5, with a possible D match to TRBD1 (6 bases). Trimming removed 6 bases from V and 2 bases from J, with 10 bases in between. Germline CDR1 is DFQATT and CDR2 is SNEGSKA (reference sequence). The CDR3 covers 12 residues. The CDR3 nucleotides read TGCAGTGCCGCGACAGGACAAGAGACCCAGTACTTC. Translated, it gives CSAATGQETQYF.

Concerning this clonotype: A much larger clonotype is one base distant, so this may be a read error. This rearrangement joins TRBV12-3 or TRBV12-4 to TRBJ2-3; TRBD2 agrees at 12 bases. This CDR3 contains 16 residues. The CDR3 sequence: CASSSSLAGGTDKQYF. CDR3 DNA sequence: TGTGCCAGCAGTTCATCCCTAGCGGGAGGGACAGATAAGCAGTATTTT.

Only a few counts were recorded for this clonotype. The chain recombines TRBV29-1 with TRBJ2-7; 9 nucleotides line up with TRBD2. The junction had 4 bases not matched to a gene; V was cut back by 5 bases and J by 2 bases. The germline gives CDR1 SQVTM, CDR2 ANQGSEA. The length of the CDR3 is 13 residues. The CDR3 here is CSVTLAGPYEQYF. The CDR3 DNA reads as TGCAGCGTTACCCTAGCGGGACCCTACGAGCAGTACTTC.

This clonotype was observed a few times. The rearrangement links TRBV2 to TRBJ2-3; D unclear. Trimming took 8 bases from V and 0 from J, leaving 18 bases between them. Germline loops: CDR1 SNHLY, CDR2 FYNNEI. The CDR3 has 16 amino acids. CDR3 region: CASVRVWGSSTDTQYF. The CDR3 DNA follows: TGTGCCAGCGTAAGGGTTTGGGGTTCTAGCACAGATACGCAGTATTTT.

This clonotype was detected ten times or more. The genes are TRBV20-1 and TRBJ2-3; TRBD2 agrees at 9 bases. Unmatched junction bases numbered 5, after V lost 2 bases and J lost 2 bases. The CDR3 loop spans 15 amino acids. Germline V lookup: CDR1 DFQATT, CDR2 SNEGSKA (reference sequence). CDR3 sequence (DNA): TGCAGTGCTAGAAGACTAGCGGCAACCACAGATACGCAGTATTTT. Its translation is CSARRLAATTDTQYF.

This clonotype was observed a handful of times. The V gene is TRBV3-1, the J gene TRBJ1-5; 7 bases are shared with TRBD1. Per germline, CDR1 LGHDT and CDR2 YNNKEL (reference sequence). The CDR3 has 15 amino acids. J gave up 6 bases and V 0 bases, and 5 bases lay outside the gene matches. The CDR3, as DNA: TGTGCCAGCAGCCAAGATACAGGGGTGAGTCAGCCCCAGCATTTT. It specifies CASSQDTGVSQPQHF.

The chain joins TRBV12-3 or TRBV12-4 to TRBJ1-2; maybe TRBD1 (5 bases). The CDR3 consists of 14 residues. V lost 3 bases and J lost 1, with 9 bases in between. The CDR3 loop reads CASSFGGGNYGYTF. CDR3 sequence (DNA): TGTGCCAGCAGTTTCGGGGGGGGTAACTATGGCTACACCTTC.

In this sample, this clonotype turned up many times. V usage is TRBV20-1 and J usage is TRBJ1-5, with D unclear. The CDR3 is 14 residues long. The V end lost 0 bases, the J end lost 7 bases, and 13 bases lay between the germline ends. The germline gives CDR1 DFQATT, CDR2 SNEGSKA (reference sequence). The CDR3 DNA sequence: TGCAGTGCTAGAGAAGGGATACAGAGACAGCCCCAGCATTTT. It encodes CSAREGIQRQPQHF.

This clonotype was seen at least ten times. The chain combines TRBV24-1 with TRBJ2-1; either TRBD1 or TRBD2 may fit D (5 bases each). V lost 4 bases and J lost 6, with 12 bases in between. The germline gives CDR1 KGHDR, CDR2 SFDVKD. This CDR3 contains 14 residues. CDR3 nucleotide sequence: TGTGCCACCAGTGAGAACCGGGACCCCAATGAGCAGTTCTTC. It codes for CATSENRDPNEQFF.

This clonotype was recorded at least ten times. The chain links TRBV2 to TRBJ2-5; TRBD2 aligns across 11 bases. In germline, CDR1 is SNHLY, CDR2 FYNNEI. This CDR3 is 15 amino acids long. With V trimmed by 7 bases and J by 3 bases, 7 bases remained unmatched. CDR3 sequence (DNA): TGTGCCAGCAAGAGACTGGGACTAGCGGAAGAGACCCAGTACTTC. Translated, it gives CASKRLGLAEETQYF.

Concerning this clonotype: A much bigger clone sits one base away, suggesting this may be a read error. This chain connects TRBV7-9 to TRBJ2-1; possibly TRBD2 for D (6 bases). CDR3 length: 15 residues. Trimming shortened V by 5 bases and J by 3 bases, and 14 bases separated the two germline ends. From germline, CDR1 is SEHNR and CDR2 FQNEAQ (reference sequence). The CDR3 sequence is CASSVTRGIYNEQFF. The CDR3 bases are TGTGCCAGCAGCGTGACTAGAGGAATCTACAATGAGCAGTTCTTC.